The TCR beta chain under discussion was sequenced for a study of shared clonotypes between healthy human individuals. Study-wide results and limits: Non-shared clonotypes were found to have lower generation probabilities than the clonotypes that were shared by all four of the sorted-subset donors. Naive subsets usually exceeded memory subsets in estimated richness.

Libraries were prepared by immunoSEQ multiplex PCR; TCRdb keeps only in-frame clonotypes and omits some of them. The sample has about a million clones, approximately 72% seen once; the top ten hold approximately 1.5%. As to this clone: Antigen: not known.

The J segment lost 5 bases and the V segment lost 4 bases, leaving 7 bases of the junction unmatched. This CDR3 is built from 15 residues. The germline CDR1 and CDR2 sequences are SGHKS and YYEKEE (reference sequence). This chain connects TRBV5-5 to TRBJ1-5; 9 bases align to TRBD1. Sequenced material: memory CD4+ T cells sorted from blood. Noted subset: CD45RA-negative fraction. The sequence came from a man between 18 and 29 years old in good health. For the CDR3, the DNA is TGTGCCAGCAGCAGCGGGACAGGGAGGGATCAGCCCCAGCATTTT. Protein sequence: CASSSGTGRDQPQHF.